The subject of this entry is one T cell receptor (beta chain). Authors' analysis steps: Quantification of nucleated cells was approximated via reference gene primer amplification. The table came from immunoSEQ multiplex PCR; TCRdb's copy has only in-frame clones and leaves some out. That table furnishes V, J and clone size, whereas the DNA furnished D and trimming. The sample records 200,000 to 300,000 clones, around 90% being singletons. There are 17 residues in the CDR3. V gave up 4 bases and J gave up 0 bases; unmatched junction bases: 2. Germline lookup yields CDR1 LGHDT and CDR2 YNNKEL (reference sequence). This specimen comes from a study of blood T cell repertoires in COVID-19. In the study overall: Sources were T cells, B-cell-depleted T cells, or PBMCs; the material itself was cDNA or gDNA.

One Seattle source followed patients from active infection through their disease course. The chain combines TRBV3-1 (or the pseudogene TRBV3-2) with TRBJ1-6; 11 bases align to TRBD1. The receptor was isolated from a young man with COVID-19, enrolled during active disease. The specimen was peripheral blood. In DNA, the CDR3 is TGTGCCAGCAGCCGAGGGACAGGGGGCTCCTATAATTCACCCCTCCACTTT. This encodes CASSRGTGGSYNSPLHF.